The clone carrying this T cell receptor beta chain has ten or more counts. Its antigen is currently unknown. TCRdb reprocessed the RT-PCR reads via MiXCR and lists one record per CDR3 protein. The sample lists around 500,000 distinct CDR3 sequences, 9.5% to 12% seen once, with around 12% in the top ten. This record belongs to a study of response to subunit inactivated influenza vaccine. General observations from the study: It was the authors' suggestion that each seasonal influenza vaccination recruits few new T cells.

This CDR3 contains 15 residues. Deletions cut 7 bases from V and 0 bases from J, with 15 bases between. CDR1 and CDR2 from the germline V gene are SQVTM and ANQGSEA. The chain has TRBV29-1 and TRBJ2-2, with D possibly being TRBD1 (6 bases). This TCR derives from a man aged 50-59 years who received an inactivated influenza vaccine. The specimen comprised PBMCs from blood, sampled more than 35 days after vaccination. The CDR3 bases are TGCAGCGGGCAGGCCAGGGGCGCGAACACCGGGGAGCTGTTTTTT. It specifies CSGQARGANTGELFF.